The present T cell receptor beta chain was sequenced within a study of CD8+ T cells in alopecia areata. Turning to the study itself: Tofacitinib lasted 6 to 18 months, then 6 months off drug.

This clone was seen only once. cDNA reverse transcribed from extracted RNA served as the sequencing template. The repertoire was sequenced with immunoSEQ multiplex PCR; TCRdb's copy has only in-frame clones and lacks some. The sample includes about 190,000 clones, around three fifths of them seen just once. This CDR3 comprises 14 residues. V lost 4 bases and J lost 4, with 17 bases in between. The germline gives CDR1 GTSNPN, CDR2 SVGIG (reference sequence). Treatment reported: oral pan-JAK inhibitor, 5-10 mg twice daily. V is TRBV30 and J is TRBJ2-7; D is possibly TRBD1 (6 bases). This specimen was CD4+ T cells sorted from blood, taken around week 50, from a patient treated with tofacitinib. The receptor was derived from a human donor with alopecia areata. The CDR3 bases are TGTGCCTGGACTTCGGGGACAAGATTATACGAGCAGTACTTC. Protein sequence: CAWTSGTRLYEQYF.